These T cell receptor beta chains were read from a single sample in a study of shared clonotypes between healthy human individuals. Produced via immunoSEQ multiplex PCR; TCRdb's table is partial and in-frame only. The sample lists about 1,900,000 clones, about 95% occurring once. Sequenced: naive CD8+ T cells sorted from blood. The origin of the receptors is a young man in good health. Both conserved end residues are part of each CDR3. D genes are given only for firm matches. Some rows have no size entry. The others give once, few or many, or a class for an expanded clone.

v_call	j_call	clone_size	d_call	cdr3_nt	cdr3_aa
TRBV7-2	TRBJ2-7	NA	TRBD1	TGTGCCAGCAGCTTAGGGGACACGGTTACAGGGGTTTTAGGTGAGCAGTACTTC	CASSLGDTVTGVLGEQYF
TRBV4-1	TRBJ2-1	NA	NA	TGCGCCAGCAGCCAAAGAGGTGCGGGCTACGATTACAATGAGCAGTTCTTC	CASSQRGAGYDYNEQFF
TRBV4-1	TRBJ2-7	NA	NA	TGCGCCAGCAGCGAGGGTCCTTCTGTCACCTACGAGCAGTACTTC	CASSEGPSVTYEQYF
TRBV9	TRBJ1-1	NA	NA	TGTGCCAGCTCCCCAGGGTGGAGCACTGAAGCTTTCTTT	CASSPGWSTEAFF
TRBV6-5	TRBJ2-7	NA	TRBD1	TGTGCCAGCAGTTACTGGGGACAGTCCTACGAGCAGTACTTC	CASSYWGQSYEQYF
TRBV5-1	TRBJ2-7	NA	NA	TGCGCCAGCAGCTTAGTACTAGCAGGAAGCTACGAGCAGTACTTC	CASSLVLAGSYEQYF
TRBV6-4	TRBJ2-7	NA	NA	TGTGCCAGCAGTGACTCGGGCGGATTTGTGTGTGAGCAGTACTTC	CASSDSGGFVCEQYF
TRBV5-1	TRBJ1-1	NA	TRBD1	TGCGCCAGCAGCTTGGGCCAGGGGGCTCAAGAAGCTTTCTTT	CASSLGQGAQEAFF
TRBV9	TRBJ2-1	few	NA	TGTGCCAGCAGCCCCGGGGGTAGCTCCTACAATGAGCAGTTCTTC	CASSPGGSSYNEQFF
TRBV6-1	TRBJ2-7	NA	NA	TGTGCCAGCAGTGATGACATCGTCAGGAGCTACGAGCAGTACTTC	CASSDDIVRSYEQYF
TRBV27	TRBJ2-7	NA	NA	TGTGCCAGCAGTTTAGGAGGGGCCTTGTACGAGCAGTACTTC	CASSLGGALYEQYF
TRBV11-2	TRBJ1-1	NA	NA	TGTGCCAGCAGCATCCCCGGGGGGAGCGGGGACACTGAAGCTTTCTTT	CASSIPGGSGDTEAFF
TRBV5-1	TRBJ1-3	NA	NA	TGCGCCAGCAGCTTGGCCGGCTCTGGAAACACCATATATTTT	CASSLAGSGNTIYF
TRBV10-3	TRBJ2-1	NA	NA	TGTGCCATCAGTGAGTCTGTGGGAGGCCCCCACAATGAGCAGTTCTTC	CAISESVGGPHNEQFF
TRBV10-2	TRBJ2-7	NA	TRBD1	TGCGCCAGCTCGGATCCCGACAGGGGGCAAATGTACGAGCAGTACTTC	CASSDPDRGQMYEQYF